This T cell receptor (beta chain) came from a study of blood T cell repertoires in COVID-19. Study overall: Samples of COVID-19 (acute and convalescent) were obtained from the United States, Italy and Spain. PBMCs, B-cell-depleted T cells, or T cells were the source of the cDNA or gDNA that made up the material.

V lost 6 bases to trimming and J lost 4 bases; unmatched junction nucleotides: 11. CDR3 size: 15 residues. Germline V CDR1 and CDR2: MDHEN, SYDVKM. The data were produced by immunoSEQ multiplex PCR, yet TCRdb's version contains in-frame clones alone and is incomplete. The table has around 250,000 clones, about 91% seen once. V and J are TRBV28 and TRBJ1-2, with 7 bases fitting TRBD1. The clonotype originates from a woman in her 40s who had recovered from COVID-19. The sample taken for sequencing was peripheral blood. CDR3 residues: CASRPTGLFGYGYTF. DNA of the CDR3: TGTGCCAGCAGGCCGACAGGGCTTTTTGGCTATGGCTACACCTTC.